This T cell receptor (beta chain) was recorded in a study of blood T cell repertoires in COVID-19. Whole-study context: Collection of acute and convalescent COVID-19 samples took place in the United States, Italy and Spain. In each case, the material was cDNA or gDNA derived from T cells, B-cell-depleted T cells, or PBMCs.

As processed by the authors: Reference gene primer amplification in the assay estimated nucleated cell counts. Profiled with immunoSEQ multiplex PCR; TCRdb holds only in-frame clones, not every one. V, J and clone size are those of that table, while D and trimming were read from the DNA. Among about 120,000 clones, 87% were seen once, and the ten largest hold 25% to 30%. The CDR3 has 15 residues. Trimming removed 3 bases from V and 0 bases from J, with 10 bases in between. Germline CDR1 and CDR2: SGDLS and YYNGEE. Sequencing used peripheral blood. The chain uses TRBV9 and TRBJ1-3; perhaps TRBD1 as D (5 bases). This receptor was obtained from a woman aged 70-85 years with acute or convalescent COVID-19. The CDR3 spells CASSERGGSGNTIYF. CDR3 nucleotide sequence: TGTGCCAGCAGCGAGAGGGGAGGCTCTGGAAACACCATATATTTT.